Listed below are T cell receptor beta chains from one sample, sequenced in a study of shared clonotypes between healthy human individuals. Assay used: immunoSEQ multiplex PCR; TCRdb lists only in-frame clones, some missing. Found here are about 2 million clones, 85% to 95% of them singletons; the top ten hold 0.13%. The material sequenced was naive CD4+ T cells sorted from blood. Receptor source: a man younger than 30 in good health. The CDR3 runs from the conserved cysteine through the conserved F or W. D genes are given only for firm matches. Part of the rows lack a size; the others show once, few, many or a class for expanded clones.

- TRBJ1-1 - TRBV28 CASSFVRGTEAFF TGTGCCAGCAGTTTTGTAAGGGGCACTGAAGCTTTCTTT
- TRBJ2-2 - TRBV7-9 CASSFNTANTGELFF TGTGCCAGCAGCTTCAACACAGCGAACACCGGGGAGCTGTTTTTT
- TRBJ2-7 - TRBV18 CASSPDHGAYEQYF TGTGCCAGCTCACCCGATCACGGTGCCTACGAGCAGTACTTC
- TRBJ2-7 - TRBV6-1 CASSVSFGLEQYF TGTGCCAGCAGTGTAAGCTTTGGGCTCGAGCAGTACTTC
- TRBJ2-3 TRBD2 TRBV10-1 CASSVFGGVTDTQYF TGCGCCAGCAGTGTCTTCGGGGGGGTAACAGATACGCAGTATTTT
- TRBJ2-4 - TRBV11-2 CASIPGRGPPLDIQYF TGTGCCAGCATCCCCGGGAGGGGGCCCCCCTTAGACATTCAGTACTTC
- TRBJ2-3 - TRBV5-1 CASSFDRSSGARGVGTDTQYF TGCGCCAGCAGCTTCGATCGGTCTAGCGGTGCAAGGGGGGTGGGCACAGATACGCAGTATTTT
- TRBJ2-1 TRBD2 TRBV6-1 CASSEWTSGRIEQFF TGTGCCAGCAGTGAATGGACTAGCGGGAGAATTGAGCAGTTCTTC
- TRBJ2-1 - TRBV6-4 CASSQRPNSYNEQFF TGTGCCAGCAGTCAAAGGCCAAACTCCTACAATGAGCAGTTCTTC
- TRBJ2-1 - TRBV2 CASRGTNEQFF TGTGCCAGCAGGGGGACTAATGAGCAGTTCTTC
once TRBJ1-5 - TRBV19 CASSIDPVEGQPQHF TGTGCCAGTAGTATAGATCCGGTGGAAGGGCAGCCCCAGCATTTT
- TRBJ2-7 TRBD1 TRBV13 CASSLAPRDRGFNEQYF TGTGCCAGCAGCTTAGCACCCCGGGACAGGGGGTTCAACGAGCAGTACTTC
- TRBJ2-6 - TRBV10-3 CAINEYSGANVLTF TGTGCCATCAATGAGTACTCTGGGGCCAACGTCCTGACTTTC